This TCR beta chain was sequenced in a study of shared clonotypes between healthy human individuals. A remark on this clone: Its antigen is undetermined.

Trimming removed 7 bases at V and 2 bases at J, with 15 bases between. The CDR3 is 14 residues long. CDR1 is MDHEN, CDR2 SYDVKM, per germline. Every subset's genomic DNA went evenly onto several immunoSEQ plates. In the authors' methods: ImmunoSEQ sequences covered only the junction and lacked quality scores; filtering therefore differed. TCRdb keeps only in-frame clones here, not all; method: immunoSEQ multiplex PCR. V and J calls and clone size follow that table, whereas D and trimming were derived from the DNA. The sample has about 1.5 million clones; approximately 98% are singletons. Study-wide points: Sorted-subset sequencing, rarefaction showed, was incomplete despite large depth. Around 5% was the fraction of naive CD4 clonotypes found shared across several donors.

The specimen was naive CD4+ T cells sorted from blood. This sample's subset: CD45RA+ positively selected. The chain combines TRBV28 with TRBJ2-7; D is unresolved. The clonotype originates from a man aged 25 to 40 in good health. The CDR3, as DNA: TGTGCCAGCACCCGGCTGAGGAAGACCTACGAGCAGTACTTC. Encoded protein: CASTRLRKTYEQYF.